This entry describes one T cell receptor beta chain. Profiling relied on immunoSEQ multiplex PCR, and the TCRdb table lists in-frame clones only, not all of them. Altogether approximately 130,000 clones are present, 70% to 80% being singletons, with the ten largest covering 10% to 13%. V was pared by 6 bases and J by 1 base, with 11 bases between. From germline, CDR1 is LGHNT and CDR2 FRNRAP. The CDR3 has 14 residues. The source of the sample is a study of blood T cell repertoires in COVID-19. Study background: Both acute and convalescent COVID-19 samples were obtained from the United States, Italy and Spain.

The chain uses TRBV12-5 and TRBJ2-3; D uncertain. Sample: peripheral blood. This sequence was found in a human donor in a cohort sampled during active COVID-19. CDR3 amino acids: CASGLGRGTDTQYF. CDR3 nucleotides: TGTGCTAGTGGCCTCGGCCGGGGCACAGATACGCAGTATTTT.